Reported below is one T cell receptor (beta chain). The source of the sample is a study of technical replicates of blood from several donors. The repertoire was sequenced with immunoSEQ multiplex PCR; TCRdb's copy has only in-frame clones and lacks some. Of more than 90,000 clones detected, less than 96% appear once; the ten largest clones hold around 0.37%. CDR1 LNHDA and CDR2 SQIVND come from the germline V gene (reference sequence). The CDR3 loop spans 14 amino acids. Deletions cut 3 bases from V and 2 bases from J, with 11 bases between. Sequenced material: T cells isolated from PBMCs. The receptor was derived from a human donor in good health. The rearrangement links TRBV19 to TRBJ2-7; possibly TRBD2 for D (6 bases). The CDR3 protein is CASSITGVTYEQYF. DNA of the CDR3: TGTGCCAGTAGTATCACGGGAGTAACCTACGAGCAGTACTTC.